This T cell receptor beta chain originates from a study of vaccination and CD4 T cells after COVID-19. As for treatment: roughly ten-day PBMC culture with coronavirus spike peptide pools or control peptides (ViraFEST assay). Turning to this clonotype: Antigen unknown.

Trimming cost V 4 bases and J 3 bases; bases outside gene matches: 5. The CDR3 sequence is 14 residues long. Germline CDR1 WNHNN, CDR2 SYGVQD (reference sequence). Oncomine TCR Beta short-read sequencing was applied to DNA from cultured CD4+ T cells. TCRdb used MiXCR to reprocess the PCR reads, holding one entry per CDR3 protein. The sample records 20,000 to 25,000 distinct CDR3 sequences, around 50% being singletons. The chain links TRBV10-1 to TRBJ1-2; 7 bases line up with TRBD1. Sequenced: CD4+ T cells from blood, cultured in vitro. The sequence was collected from a human donor who had recovered from COVID-19. For the CDR3, the DNA is TGCGCCAGCAGTGCTCAGGGGGTCGACTATGGCTACACCTTC. It codes for CASSAQGVDYGYTF.